Sequencing of this T cell receptor (beta chain) was carried out in a study of blood T cells in healthy people across ages. A remark on this clonotype: Antigen specificity is unknown.

It was with a sample-barcoded 5' primer and a J-beta primer mix that a second PCR of about 7 to 12 cycles was run. Each CDR3 protein gets one entry after TCRdb re-called the 5' RACE reads with MiXCR. Among some 1.4 million distinct CDR3 sequences listed, 35% to 45% were seen once. Study-wide findings and caveats: With naive T cell percentage, TCR beta diversity showed a strong correlation. Significant beta diversity loss was already apparent by age approximately 42, declining roughly linearly.

This TCR came from a woman aged 18 to 35 in good health. Sequencing input: blood.

CDR3 DNA sequence: TGCGCCAGCGAACTAGCGGGAGCTAGGGAGCAGTACTTC. Protein sequence: CASELAGAREQYF. The V and J genes are TRBV10-2 and TRBJ2-7; 11 bases are a match to TRBD2. The CDR3 has 13 amino acids. Trimming cost V 8 bases and J 7 bases; bases outside gene matches: 7. CDR1 and CDR2 (germline): WSHSY, SAAADI.